The 28 T cell receptor beta chains below were found in one sample sequenced in a study of cytomegalovirus exposure and HLA in healthy donors. Primers included in the PCR were 60 Vbeta and 13 Jbeta primers. TCRdb's copy holds only in-frame clones and misses some; the assay was immunoSEQ multiplex PCR. The table includes roughly 170,000 clones, around 84% detected once. Sequenced material: PBMCs. Receptor source: a girl aged 2 to 9 in good health and CMV-seropositive.

This clone was observed a handful of times. The chain recombines TRBV6-6 with TRBJ2-7, with TRBD2 as a possible D gene (6 bases). Per the germline V gene, CDR1 is MNHNY and CDR2 is SVGAGI (reference sequence). The CDR3 contains 14 residues. V was shortened by 6 bases and J by 2 bases, with 14 bases between the two germline ends. The CDR3 DNA sequence: TGTGCCAGCAGAGATTTCGGGAGACCCTACGAGCAGTACTTC. Its protein is CASRDFGRPYEQYF.

The J gene is TRBJ1-4, the V gene TRBV6-6, with D maybe TRBD1 (6 bases). The CDR3 extends over 14 amino acids. V shed 2 bases and J shed 7 bases, with 11 bases lying between them. Germline CDR1 MNHNY, CDR2 SVGAGI (reference sequence). The CDR3 bases are TGTGCCAGCAGTTACGAAGGGACATCTGAAAAACTGTTTTTT. Residues: CASSYEGTSEKLFF.

The genes are TRBV7-9 and TRBJ2-1; possibly TRBD2 for D (6 bases). Trimming left V 5 bases short and J 7 bases short, with 24 bases between. CDR1 and CDR2 (germline): SEHNR, FQNEAQ (reference sequence). The length of the CDR3 is 17 residues. The CDR3 loop reads CASSPTFLREEGNEQFF. The CDR3 nucleotides read TGTGCCAGCAGCCCTACTTTCTTGCGGGAAGAGGGAAATGAGCAGTTCTTC.

This clone has just one count. The chain links TRBV7-9 to TRBJ2-7; D not certain. The V end lost 8 bases, the J end lost 2 bases, and 7 bases lay between the germline ends. The germline CDR1 and CDR2 sequences are SEHNR and FQNEAQ (reference sequence). The CDR3 loop spans 11 amino acids. DNA of the CDR3: TGTGCCAGCCGCCCGGCCTACGAGCAGTACTTC. This gives the protein CASRPAYEQYF.

J is TRBJ2-2 and V is TRBV13; possible D gene TRBD1, 5 bases. The CDR3 has 16 amino acids. Trimming pared 4 bases from V and 2 bases from J, leaving 14 bases between. Germline loops: CDR1 PRHDT, CDR2 FYEKMQ (reference sequence). CDR3 sequence: CASSSRATGNTGELFF. CDR3 coding DNA: TGTGCCAGCAGCTCCCGAGCTACAGGAAACACCGGGGAGCTGTTTTTT.

The gene calls are TRBV30 and TRBJ1-2; TRBD1 is a possible D gene (6 bases). The V end lost 5 bases, the J end lost 3 bases, and 13 bases lay between the germline ends. The germline V gene has CDR1 GTSNPN and CDR2 SVGIG (reference sequence). This CDR3 spans 13 amino acids. The CDR3 region is CAWSVAGDYGYTF. The CDR3 DNA reads TGTGCCTGGTCTGTGGCAGGGGACTATGGCTACACCTTC.

This rearrangement joins TRBV9 to TRBJ1-1; D may be TRBD1 (5 bases). This CDR3 is built from 14 residues. Trimming removed 4 bases at V and 4 bases at J, with 14 bases between. Germline CDR1 reads SGDLS; CDR2 reads YYNGEE. CDR3 bases: TGTGCCAGCAGCCTCTCAGGGCATGGCACTGAAGCTTTCTTT. This codes for CASSLSGHGTEAFF. Full variable domain (outside the CDR3, taken from reference TRBV9 and TRBJ1-1): DSGVTQTPKHLITATGQRVTLRCSPRSGDLSVYWYQQSLDQGLQFLIQYYNGEERAKGNILERFSAQQFPDLHSELNLSSLELGDSALYFCASSLSGHGTEAFFGQGTRLTVV.

Only a few counts were recorded for this clone. V is TRBV6-1 and J is TRBJ1-2, with TRBD1 as a possible D gene (5 bases). V was shortened by 4 bases and J by 4 bases, with 13 bases between the two germline ends. This CDR3 contains 14 residues. The V gene's germline CDR1 is MNHNS and CDR2 SASEGT. The CDR3 loop is CASSVDFGGYGYTF. In DNA form, the CDR3 reads TGTGCCAGCAGTGTTGATTTCGGGGGCTATGGCTACACCTTC.

The rearrangement uses TRBV5-1 and TRBJ1-2; D is uncertain. Germline V gives CDR1 SGHRS, CDR2 YFSETQ. The CDR3 extends over 15 amino acids. V lost 3 bases to trimming and J lost 0 bases, with 12 bases between them. This CDR3 is CASSSSVRSNYGYTF. CDR3 sequence (DNA): TGCGCCAGCAGCTCGTCCGTCCGGTCTAACTATGGCTACACCTTC.

This rearrangement joins TRBV5-4 to TRBJ2-5; 10 nucleotides match TRBD2. CDR1 and CDR2 (germline): SGHNT, YYREEE (reference sequence). Trimming took 5 bases from V and 3 from J; bases not matched to a gene: 4. This CDR3 is 14 amino acids long. DNA for the CDR3: TGTGCCAGCAGTTTAGCGGGGGGCAAAGAGACCCAGTACTTC. Protein: CASSLAGGKETQYF.

V is TRBV15 and J is TRBJ2-5, with TRBD1 identical over 7 bases. Germline CDR1 and CDR2: LNHNV and YYDKDF (reference sequence). After removal of 2 bases from V and 4 bases from J, the junction contained 16 bases not matched to a gene. CDR3 size: 18 residues. The CDR3 DNA sequence: TGTGCCACCAGCAGAAAGACAGGGAGCTTGGTGTTACGAGAGACCCAGTACTTC. Protein product: CATSRKTGSLVLRETQYF.

The chain couples TRBV10-3 to TRBJ2-7; D is undetermined. The V and J ends lost 6 bases and 5 bases respectively, with 11 bases between them. CDR3 length equals 12 residues. The germline gives CDR1 ENHRY, CDR2 SYGVKD. CDR3 nucleotide sequence: TGTGCCATCAGCGCATCAGTCGACGAGCAGTACTTC. Protein product: CAISASVDEQYF.

This clone was recorded only once. V and J are TRBV15 and TRBJ2-1; 10 bases fit TRBD2. J gave up 1 base and V 3 bases, and 0 bases lay outside the gene matches. CDR3 length: 15 amino acids. From germline, CDR1 is LNHNV and CDR2 YYDKDF (reference sequence). CDR3 nucleotide sequence: TGTGCCACCAGCAGTAGCGGGAGGTCCTACAATGAGCAGTTCTTC. The encoded protein is CATSSSGRSYNEQFF. The whole variable domain, remainder taken from reference TRBV15 and TRBJ2-1, is DAMVIQNPRYQVTQFGKPVTLSCSQTLNHNVMYWYQQKSSQAPKLLFHYYDKDFNNEADTPDNFQSRRPNTSFCFLDIRSPGLGDTAMYLCATSSSGRSYNEQFFGPGTRLTVL.

The genes are TRBV27 and TRBJ1-2, with D hard to call. This CDR3 spans 13 amino acids. Germline CDR1 reads MNHEY; CDR2 reads SMNVEV (reference sequence). V lost 3 bases, J lost 4 bases, and 9 bases lay in between. In DNA, the CDR3 is TGTGCCAGCAGTTTTAGGGAGGGCTATGGCTACACCTTC. It is translated as CASSFREGYGYTF.

This clone showed up just a few times. Here the CDR3 reads CASSPWQEYNEQFF. The CDR3 DNA reads TGTGCCAGCTCACCGTGGCAGGAATACAATGAGCAGTTCTTC. The chain links TRBV18 to TRBJ2-1; no firm D call. The germline gives CDR1 KGHSH, CDR2 LQKENI. Trimming removed 3 bases from V and 4 bases from J, with 10 bases in between. The CDR3 sequence is 14 residues long.

Notes on this clone: The junction differs from germline at one of its ends, possibly a read error. This chain uses TRBV27 with TRBJ2-2, with 7 bases fitting TRBD1. The V gene's germline CDR1 is MNHEY and CDR2 SMNVEV (reference sequence). This CDR3 region has 15 residues. The CDR3 here is CASTKTGTHTGEPFF. The DNA of the CDR3 is TGTGCCAGCACCAAGACAGGGACCCACACCGGGGAGCCGTTTTTT.

The V gene is TRBV6-5, the J gene TRBJ1-1; 11 bases agree with TRBD1. J gave up 2 bases and V 4 bases, and 6 bases lay outside the gene matches. The germline V gene has CDR1 MNHEY and CDR2 SVGAGI. The CDR3 length is 16 residues. The CDR3: CASSSDWTGGNTEAFF. DNA of the CDR3: TGTGCCAGCAGTTCCGACTGGACAGGGGGCAACACTGAAGCTTTCTTT.

The CDR3 protein is CASTPEAFPGDEQFF. In nucleotides, the CDR3 is TGTGCCAGCACCCCCGAGGCTTTCCCCGGGGATGAGCAGTTCTTC. The chain couples TRBV19 to TRBJ2-1, with a tentative D call TRBD2 (5 bases). V lost 9 bases and J 8 bases, leaving 23 bases between the germline ends. Germline V lookup: CDR1 LNHDA, CDR2 SQIVND (reference sequence). The CDR3 has 15 amino acids.

The chain joins TRBV28 to TRBJ1-2; weak D call: TRBD1 (6 bases). Trimming removed 3 bases from V and 1 base from J, with 15 bases in between. Per the germline V gene, CDR1 is MDHEN and CDR2 is SYDVKM. The CDR3 runs to 16 residues. The CDR3: CASSFGGRGLNYGYTF. The DNA of the CDR3 is TGTGCCAGCAGTTTTGGAGGCAGGGGCCTTAACTATGGCTACACCTTC.

This clone has a handful of counts. The J gene is TRBJ1-1, the V gene TRBV30; 9 positions agree with TRBD1. After removal of 2 bases from V and 3 bases from J, the junction contained 7 bases not matched to a gene. This CDR3 comprises 15 residues. Germline V gene sequence: CDR1 GTSNPN, CDR2 SVGIG (reference sequence). CDR3 bases: TGTGCCTGGAGTCAAATGACAGGGGGGGACACTGAAGCTTTCTTT. Amino acids: CAWSQMTGGDTEAFF.

J is TRBJ2-1 and V is TRBV5-1, with 14 bases matching TRBD2. This CDR3 spans 15 amino acids. Germline V lookup: CDR1 SGHRS, CDR2 YFSETQ. Unmatched junction bases numbered 4, after V lost 4 bases and J lost 7 bases. The CDR3 protein is CASSPGTSGRNEQFF. CDR3 DNA sequence: TGCGCCAGCAGCCCCGGGACTAGCGGGAGAAATGAGCAGTTCTTC.

This sequence joins TRBV7-6 and TRBJ2-7, with 10 bases fitting TRBD2. Looked up from germline, CDR1 is SGHVS and CDR2 is FNYEAQ. CDR3 size: 15 residues. Losses at the gene ends were 5 bases for V and 0 bases for J; bases not matched to a gene: 4. CDR3 residues: CASSPWTSGSYEQYF. The CDR3 nucleotides read TGTGCCAGCAGCCCCTGGACTAGCGGCTCCTACGAGCAGTACTTC.

V and J are TRBV4-2 and TRBJ2-3, with 14 positions matching TRBD2. The CDR3 is 19 amino acids. J lost 2 bases, V lost 0 bases, and 7 bases had no gene match. Germline V gene data show CDR1 as LGHNA and CDR2 as YNFKEQ. The CDR3 nucleotides read TGTGCCAGCAGCCAAGATAGACTAGCGGGGGGGCGAATCACAGATACGCAGTATTTT. Translating it yields CASSQDRLAGGRITDTQYF.

J is TRBJ1-2 and V is TRBV7-9; 7 bases match TRBD1. Trimming took 5 bases from V and 3 from J; bases not matched to a gene: 9. The CDR3 covers 15 residues. The V gene's germline CDR1 is SEHNR and CDR2 FQNEAQ (reference sequence). The CDR3 region is CASSPRQGRDYGYTF. The CDR3 region has the DNA TGTGCCAGCAGCCCCCGACAGGGTAGGGACTATGGCTACACCTTC.

This chain links TRBV6-5 with TRBJ1-5, with 8 positions matching TRBD1. Trimming at V came to 10 bases and at J to 7 bases, leaving 9 bases not matched to a gene. Germline lookup yields CDR1 MNHEY and CDR2 SVGAGI. This CDR3 comprises 13 residues. CDR3 in DNA: TGTGCCACGGACAGGGCCCCCGGGCAGCCCCAGCATTTT. It yields the protein CATDRAPGQPQHF.

The genes are TRBV5-6 and TRBJ1-2; no reliable D call. Germline CDR1 reads SGHDT; CDR2 reads YYEEEE. This CDR3 has 14 residues. Trimming cost V 0 bases and J 0 bases, with 6 bases left between them. CDR3 sequence (DNA): TGTGCCAGCAGCTTGGGGCAGTCTAACTATGGCTACACCTTC. It encodes CASSLGQSNYGYTF. Full variable domain (outside the CDR3, taken from reference TRBV5-6 and TRBJ1-2): DAGVTQSPTHLIKTRGQQVTLRCSPKSGHDTVSWYQQALGQGPQFIFQYYEEEERQRGNFPDRFSGHQFPNYSSELNVNALLLGDSALYLCASSLGQSNYGYTFGSGTRLTVV.

The table lists this clone with a few counts. The chain couples TRBV7-8 to TRBJ1-2, with 11 bases fitting TRBD1. Germline lookup yields CDR1 SGHVS and CDR2 FQNEAQ. Unmatched junction bases numbered 5, after V lost 4 bases and J lost 4 bases. The CDR3 totals 15 residues. DNA for the CDR3: TGTGCCAGCAGCTCTAGCGGGACAGGGGGCTATGGCTACACCTTC. Translated: CASSSSGTGGYGYTF.

This clone was detected only once. The chain uses TRBV7-9 and TRBJ2-5; the D gene is possibly TRBD2 (5 bases). The DNA end is a closer match to TRBJ2-7, so the J assignment may be wrong. In germline, CDR1 is SEHNR, CDR2 FQNEAQ (reference sequence). This CDR3 has 13 amino acids. DNA for the CDR3: TGTGCCAGCAGCCCCGAAACTAGTTACGAGCAGTACTTC. Protein sequence: CASSPETSYEQYF.